The clone carrying this T cell receptor beta chain was recorded many times. As yet, its antigen is unknown. This CDR3 region has 17 residues. Germline V gene lookup returns CDR1 LNHDA and CDR2 SQIVND (reference sequence). The V gene end was trimmed by 0 bases and the J gene end by 0 bases; junction bases not matched to a gene: 3. Breast cancer patients provided tissue from their axillary draining lymph nodes. This entry comes from a study of breast tumors, draining lymph nodes, adjacent tissues. Findings and caveats of the study: Tumor T cell lymph node origin was a supported hypothesis, not proven.

Each CDR3 protein is one row after TCRdb ran MiXCR on the multiplex PCR reads. The profile shows fewer than 200,000 distinct CDR3 sequences, 30% to 35% of them singletons. The TCR sequence derives from a female donor with breast cancer. Some clones in this sample may be carry-over from other donors' samples. This chain connects TRBV19 to TRBJ2-3; 10 bases align to TRBD1. Material for sequencing was axillary lymph node tissue. The CDR3 is CASSIDGTGASTDTQYF. The DNA for the CDR3 is TGTGCCAGTAGTATAGATGGGACAGGGGCTAGCACAGATACGCAGTATTTT.